These 18 T cell receptor beta chains were all obtained from the same sample, sequenced in a study of CD8 T cells in ankylosing spondylitis. TCRdb recomputed calls from the 5' RACE reads with MiXCR, one row per CDR3 protein. The table lists about 160,000 distinct CDR3 sequences, around 16% of them singletons. The source material was blood, either unsorted or a sorted T cell fraction (not recorded which). These receptors were obtained from a male donor with ankylosing spondylitis or in good health (not recorded which).

The CDR3 loop reads CASTTNSYEQYF. DNA of the CDR3: TGTGCCAGCACTACGAACAGTTACGAGCAGTACTTC. The chain carries TRBV2 and TRBJ2-7; D gene ambiguous. The CDR3 spans 12 residues. Trimming left V 7 bases short and J 4 bases short, with 11 bases between. Germline assignment: CDR1 SNHLY and CDR2 FYNNEI.

The sample holds a few counts of this clonotype. CDR3: CASSWDREYGYTF. Written as DNA, the CDR3 is TGTGCCAGCAGCTGGGACAGGGAATATGGCTACACCTTC. This rearrangement joins TRBV5-4 to TRBJ1-2; 9 bases fit TRBD1. The germline V gene has CDR1 SGHNT and CDR2 YYREEE (reference sequence). The CDR3 spans 13 residues. V shed 3 bases and J 5 bases; nucleotides not matched to a gene: 2. The whole variable domain, filled in from reference TRBV5-4 and TRBJ1-2, reads ETGVTQSPTHLIKTRGQQVTLRCSSQSGHNTVSWYQQALGQGPQFIFQYYREEENGRGNFPPRFSGLQFPNYSSELNVNALELDDSALYLCASSWDREYGYTFGSGTRLTVV.

The gene calls are TRBV20-1 and TRBJ2-3; tentatively, D is TRBD1 or TRBD2 (6 bases each). V was clipped by 3 bases and J by 5 bases, with 15 bases between them. The CDR3 has 14 amino acids. Germline V CDR1 and CDR2: DFQATT, SNEGSKA (reference sequence). The CDR3 region is CSARSPQGLDTQYF. In DNA form, the CDR3 reads TGCAGTGCTAGGTCACCACAGGGACTAGATACGCAGTATTTT.

The CDR3 bases are TGTGCCAGCAGTTACTCGGGGGTGGCGGAAAACACCGGGGAGCTGTTTTTT. Translating it yields CASSYSGVAENTGELFF. The chain links TRBV6-5 to TRBJ2-2; D may be TRBD1 or TRBD2 (5 bases each). The ends were cut back, 0 bases at V and 2 bases at J, with 13 bases in the middle. The CDR3 sequence is 17 residues long. The germline V gene encodes CDR1 MNHEY and CDR2 SVGAGI.

The chain recombines TRBV14 with TRBJ1-1; no clear D gene. V lost 2 bases, J lost 4 bases, and 17 bases lay in between. This CDR3 comprises 16 residues. CDR1 is SGHDN, CDR2 FVKESK, per germline. For the CDR3, the DNA is TGTGCCAGCAGCCAAAGAGTCACCGGCGGGTCCACTGAAGCTTTCTTT. This translates into CASSQRVTGGSTEAFF.

This clonotype was observed a handful of times. The rearrangement uses TRBV7-9 and TRBJ2-7, with D perhaps matching TRBD1 (5 bases). CDR1 is SEHNR, CDR2 FQNEAQ, per germline (reference sequence). CDR3 length: 16 residues. V was shortened by 1 base and J by 2 bases, with 15 bases between the two germline ends. This CDR3 reads CASSLVSGHNTYEQYF. The DNA of the CDR3 is TGTGCCAGCAGCTTAGTCTCCGGACACAACACCTACGAGCAGTACTTC.

This clonotype came up many times. The CDR3, as DNA: TGCAGTGCTAGGGGGGGGGAGGCTCCTGAAGCTTTCTTT. Translating it yields CSARGGEAPEAFF. This chain joins TRBV20-1 and TRBJ1-1, with D tentatively TRBD1 (5 bases). Germline V gives CDR1 DFQATT, CDR2 SNEGSKA (reference sequence). The CDR3 is made up of 13 amino acids. The V end was cut by 3 bases, the J end by 6 bases, with 14 bases between.

This clonotype was detected ten times or more. The J gene is TRBJ2-1, the V gene TRBV27; 15 bases align to TRBD2. Germline assignment: CDR1 MNHEY and CDR2 SMNVEV (reference sequence). CDR3 length equals 15 residues. The J segment lost 13 bases and the V segment lost 4 bases, leaving 8 bases of the junction unmatched. The CDR3 coding sequence is TGTGCCAGCAGTTCCCGGGGACTAGCGGGAGGTCGACAGTTCTTC. Translating gives CASSSRGLAGGRQFF.

The V call is TRBV2, the J call TRBJ1-4; possible D gene TRBD1, 5 bases. The V gene lost 5 bases and the J gene lost 6 bases, with 13 bases spanning the gap. Germline lookup yields CDR1 SNHLY and CDR2 FYNNEI. This CDR3 has 14 amino acids. CDR3 sequence reads: CASSRDPRYEKLFF. DNA of the CDR3: TGTGCCAGCAGTCGGGACCCCCGATATGAAAAACTGTTTTTT. The variable domain in full, with the rest retrieved from reference TRBV2 and TRBJ1-4, is EPEVTQTPSHQVTQMGQEVILRCVPISNHLYFYWYRQILGQKVEFLVSFYNNEISEKSEIFDDQFSVERPDGSNFTLKIRSTKLEDSAMYFCASSRDPRYEKLFFGSGTQLSVL.

In its sample, this clonotype was seen many times. The chain couples TRBV7-3 to TRBJ2-1; D perhaps matches TRBD2 (5 bases). Looked up from germline, CDR1 is SGHTA and CDR2 is FQGTGA. V gave up 2 bases and J gave up 2 bases, with 13 bases separating them. The length of the CDR3 is 16 residues. CDR3 sequence reads: CASSLSSSGPYNEQFF. As DNA, the CDR3 is TGTGCCAGCAGCTTATCTTCCAGCGGACCCTACAATGAGCAGTTCTTC.

This clonotype was counted ten times or more. The rearrangement uses TRBV19 and TRBJ2-2, with D possibly being TRBD1 or TRBD2 (5 bases each). CDR3 length: 15 residues. Trimming pared 3 bases from V and 6 bases from J, leaving 14 bases between. Germline CDR1 reads LNHDA; CDR2 reads SQIVND (reference sequence). CDR3 nucleotides: TGTGCCAGTAGTATCATCACCCTGGGGGCCGGGGAGCTGTTTTTT. Its translation is CASSIITLGAGELFF.

This clonotype was found a few times. The CDR3 DNA reads as TGTGCCAGCAAATTCGGTGGGACTGAAGCTTTCTTT. Translating gives CASKFGGTEAFF. The V gene is TRBV6-5, the J gene TRBJ1-1; D is uncertain. Germline V gene sequence: CDR1 MNHEY, CDR2 SVGAGI. The CDR3 length is 12 residues. V shed 7 bases and J shed 5 bases, with 11 bases lying between them.

In this sample, this clonotype turned up many times. This chain joins TRBV5-1 and TRBJ1-2; D remains unclear. The CDR3 spans 13 residues. Looked up from germline, CDR1 is SGHRS and CDR2 is YFSETQ. V lost 3 bases to trimming and J lost 3 bases, with 9 bases between them. The CDR3: CASSYGSDYGYTF. The CDR3, as DNA: TGCGCCAGCAGCTACGGGAGCGACTATGGCTACACCTTC.

The table lists this clonotype with many counts. The chain uses TRBV5-1 and TRBJ1-1; tentative D call: TRBD1 (5 bases). CDR1 is SGHRS and CDR2 is YFSETQ in the germline V gene. Between the trimmed V and J ends, which lost 5 bases and 5 bases, there was a span of 13 bases. This CDR3 spans 13 amino acids. For the CDR3, the DNA is TGCGCCAGCAGGTGGACAACGGTAACTGAAGCTTTCTTT. Amino acid sequence: CASRWTTVTEAFF.

This clonotype appeared many times. This sequence joins TRBV20-1 and TRBJ2-5, with 12 nucleotides matching TRBD2. The trim removed 2 bases at V and 5 bases at J, leaving 6 bases unmatched. This CDR3 is 15 amino acids long. CDR1 is DFQATT, CDR2 SNEGSKA, per germline (reference sequence). The CDR3: CSARRTSGIVETQYF. The CDR3 nucleotides read TGCAGTGCTAGACGGACTAGCGGGATTGTGGAGACCCAGTACTTC.

This clonotype turned up a few times. The genes are TRBV6-1 and TRBJ2-2, with D possibly being TRBD2 (5 bases). Trimming removed 2 bases at V and 6 bases at J, with 16 bases between. This CDR3 comprises 16 residues. Germline CDR1 and CDR2: MNHNS and SASEGT. CDR3 coding DNA: TGTGCCAGCAGTGAACCGAGAGGGATCTCGGCCGGGGAGCTGTTTTTT. The encoded protein is CASSEPRGISAGELFF.

This clonotype was seen a handful of times. V usage is TRBV9 and J usage is TRBJ1-5; no firm D call. Germline lookup yields CDR1 SGDLS and CDR2 YYNGEE. The CDR3 has 13 amino acids. V was trimmed by 4 bases and J by 5 bases, leaving 10 bases between them. CDR3 DNA: TGTGCCAGCAGCACCGCGGGTCATCAGCCCCAGCATTTT. Translating it yields CASSTAGHQPQHF. Variable domain in full (rest from reference TRBV9 and TRBJ1-5): DSGVTQTPKHLITATGQRVTLRCSPRSGDLSVYWYQQSLDQGLQFLIQYYNGEERAKGNILERFSAQQFPDLHSELNLSSLELGDSALYFCASSTAGHQPQHFGDGTRLSIL.

V gene TRBV6-2 or TRBV6-3 combines with J gene TRBJ2-7; D ambiguous. V was cut by 7 bases and J by 1 base, with 14 bases left in between. Germline-derived CDR1 and CDR2 are MNHEY and SVGEGT. The CDR3 has 14 amino acids. The CDR3 is CASIGNPVSYEQYF. CDR3 bases: TGTGCCAGCATCGGCAACCCCGTATCCTACGAGCAGTACTTC.